The present TCR beta chain was sequenced within a study of blood T cells in healthy people across ages. Study-level information: Template switching recovered approximately one barcoded beta molecule for every two T cells. General study findings and limits: Shifts in expanded clonotypes may have been confounded by donor CMV status, which was unknown. Both naive CD4+ cell counts and diversity were greater in long-lived donors than in aged donors.

A note on this clonotype: Its antigen is currently unknown.

Alongside a J-beta primer mix, a sample-barcoded 5' primer served in a second PCR lasting roughly 6 to 12 cycles. The template-switch adaptor was a 5' adaptor with 12 random nucleotides. It tagged each cDNA molecule. TCRdb redid the calling of the 5' RACE reads with MiXCR, one entry per CDR3 protein. The sample includes over 600,000 distinct CDR3 sequences, around 20% of them seen just once. V was cut by 0 bases and J by 5 bases, with 19 bases left in between. Germline V CDR1 and CDR2: SQVTM, ANQGSEA. This CDR3 has 16 residues. The J gene is TRBJ2-5, the V gene TRBV29-1; D is possibly TRBD1 or TRBD2 (5 bases each). This receptor was obtained from a man between 65 and 85 years old in good health. Sequenced: blood. CDR3 sequence: CSVEDVGVNIWETQYF. As DNA, the CDR3 is TGCAGCGTTGAAGATGTGGGGGTTAACATCTGGGAGACCCAGTACTTC.